These 23 T cell receptor beta chains were sequenced from one sample in a study of T cells in Graves' hyperthyroidism and ophthalmopathy. The source material, RNA transcripts, was used to amplify TCR beta CDR3 regions. First-round RT-PCR of the TCR CDR3 relied on the HTBI primer set. TCRdb re-analysed the multiplex PCR reads in MiXCR, keeping a single row per CDR3 protein. The data contain more than 550,000 distinct CDR3 sequences, roughly 17% of them singletons. Sequencing was carried out using blood. All receptors come from a man aged 45-60 years with Graves' hyperthyroidism.

This clonotype was observed many times. The gene calls are TRBV7-9 and TRBJ1-1; 9 bases match TRBD1. The CDR3 sequence is 15 residues long. Trimming took 1 base from V and 0 from J; bases not matched to a gene: 0. Germline loops: CDR1 SEHNR, CDR2 FQNEAQ (reference sequence). The CDR3: CASSLGDRVNTEAFF. The CDR3 bases are TGTGCCAGCAGCTTAGGGGACAGGGTGAACACTGAAGCTTTCTTT.

The CDR3 sequence: CASSGQAFTQPQHF. In nucleotides, the CDR3 is TGTGCCAGCAGTGGACAGGCCTTCACTCAGCCCCAGCATTTT. The chain recombines TRBV6-2 or TRBV6-3 with TRBJ1-5; 7 bases are shared with TRBD1. Trimming removed 5 bases from V and 6 bases from J; junction bases left unmatched: 7. Per the germline V gene, CDR1 is MNHEY and CDR2 is SVGEGT. The CDR3 runs 14 residues.

This clonotype was detected many times. The CDR3 DNA reads as TGTGCCAGCAGCCCCACAGGGGGAGCCTATGGCTACACCTTC. Its protein product is CASSPTGGAYGYTF. This rearrangement joins TRBV11-2 to TRBJ1-2; 8 bases are a match to TRBD1. The CDR3 is 14 residues long. The germline gives CDR1 SGHAT, CDR2 FQNNGV. The V segment lost 5 bases and the J segment 4 bases; nucleotides outside the gene matches: 6.

This rearrangement joins TRBV6-2 or TRBV6-3 to TRBJ2-7; a weak D match, TRBD1 (6 bases). Per germline, CDR1 MNHEY and CDR2 SVGEGT. V lost 2 bases and J 0 bases, leaving 14 bases between the germline ends. The CDR3 length is 16 residues. CDR3 DNA: TGTGCCAGCAGTTACGGGGACATTCAGAGCTCCTACGAGCAGTACTTC. Its protein product is CASSYGDIQSSYEQYF.

The rearrangement links TRBV14 to TRBJ1-1, with 8 positions matching TRBD1. Germline V lookup: CDR1 SGHDN, CDR2 FVKESK. The CDR3 runs 13 residues. With 5 bases clipped from V and 8 bases from J, the junction kept 7 bases outside the gene matches. CDR3 bases: TGTGCCAGCAGCTTACAGGGGGGGTCAGAAGCTTTCTTT. It is translated as CASSLQGGSEAFF.

This clonotype was detected many times. This sequence joins TRBV5-1 and TRBJ2-7; TRBD2 matches 11 bases. The CDR3 runs 16 residues. V trimming: 0 bases; J trimming: 2 bases; junction bases outside the gene matches: 4. Germline lookup yields CDR1 SGHRS and CDR2 YFSETQ. DNA of the CDR3: TGCGCCAGCAGCTTGGGGACTAGCGGGTTTCCCTACGAGCAGTACTTC. Protein sequence: CASSLGTSGFPYEQYF.

This clonotype was detected many times. V and J are TRBV6-1 and TRBJ2-7; 9 nucleotides match TRBD2. Germline V gives CDR1 MNHNS, CDR2 SASEGT. The CDR3 loop spans 16 amino acids. Trimming took 4 bases from V and 3 from J; bases not matched to a gene: 10. CDR3 in amino acids: CASSAQPLAGHYEQYF. The CDR3 DNA reads as TGTGCCAGCAGTGCACAGCCTCTAGCGGGGCACTACGAGCAGTACTTC.

This clonotype was detected many times. V is TRBV19 and J is TRBJ2-5; 10 nucleotides line up with TRBD2. V lost 1 base to trimming and J lost 3 bases; unmatched junction nucleotides: 8. This CDR3 contains 17 residues. Per germline, CDR1 LNHDA and CDR2 SQIVND (reference sequence). CDR3 DNA: TGTGCCAGTAGTATAGGTATACTAGCGGGAAAAGAAGAGACCCAGTACTTC. Encoded protein: CASSIGILAGKEETQYF.

V and J are TRBV28 and TRBJ2-7; D gene unclear. Trimming removed 9 bases at V and 3 bases at J, with 9 bases between. The CDR3 length is 11 residues. Germline values: CDR1 MDHEN, CDR2 SYDVKM. The CDR3 sequence: CASASFYEQYF. CDR3 in DNA: TGTGCCAGTGCCAGTTTCTACGAGCAGTACTTC.

In DNA, the CDR3 is TGTGCCAGCAGTGAGACAGGGCGAGACGAGCAGTACTTC. It is translated as CASSETGRDEQYF. The chain is built from TRBV2 and TRBJ2-7; 7 bases fit TRBD1. The CDR3 has 13 residues. CDR1 and CDR2 (germline): SNHLY, FYNNEI. J lost 5 bases, V lost 3 bases, and 4 bases had no gene match.

The chain has TRBV5-1 and TRBJ2-2; 9 bases align to TRBD2. The CDR3 runs to 16 residues. J was trimmed by 3 bases and V by 0 bases; bases with no gene match: 3. Germline V lookup: CDR1 SGHRS, CDR2 YFSETQ. The CDR3 nucleotides read TGCGCCAGCAGCTTGGCGACTAGCGGTTACACCGGGGAGCTGTTTTTT. Residues: CASSLATSGYTGELFF. Full variable domain (remainder filled in from reference TRBV5-1 and TRBJ2-2): KAGVTQTPRYLIKTRGQQVTLSCSPISGHRSVSWYQQTPGQGLQFLFEYFSETQRNKGNFPGRFSGRQFSNSRSEMNVSTLELGDSALYLCASSLATSGYTGELFFGEGSRLTVL.

V is TRBV18 and J is TRBJ2-7, with 7 bases matching TRBD1. The germline V gene has CDR1 KGHSH and CDR2 LQKENI. Trimming at V came to 3 bases and at J to 1 base, leaving 15 bases not matched to a gene. The CDR3 totals 18 residues. CDR3 region: CASSPSFPLGTASYEQYF. For the CDR3, the DNA is TGTGCCAGCTCACCTTCCTTTCCCCTTGGGACAGCTTCCTACGAGCAGTACTTC.

This clonotype appeared a single time. This may be a read error, as it is one base from a much larger clone. The chain links TRBV28 to TRBJ2-7; D is perhaps TRBD1 or TRBD2 (6 bases each). Germline-derived CDR1 and CDR2 are MDHEN and SYDVKM. CDR3 length equals 12 residues. CDR3 nucleotides: TGTGTCAGCAGTTTTGGGGGGCGCGAGCAGTACTTC. It specifies CVSSFGGREQYF.

This clonotype was observed many times. CDR3 DNA: TGTGCCAGCAGCGTAGCGGGGTCCAACTATGGCTACACCTTC. Protein: CASSVAGSNYGYTF. The chain recombines TRBV9 with TRBJ1-2; D unclear. V shed 0 bases and J shed 2 bases, with 8 bases lying between them. Germline assignment: CDR1 SGDLS and CDR2 YYNGEE. The CDR3 runs 14 residues. The complete variable domain, with remaining parts taken from reference TRBV9 and TRBJ1-2, reads DSGVTQTPKHLITATGQRVTLRCSPRSGDLSVYWYQQSLDQGLQFLIQYYNGEERAKGNILERFSAQQFPDLHSELNLSSLELGDSALYFCASSVAGSNYGYTFGSGTRLTVV.

The V and J genes are TRBV28 and TRBJ2-5; 7 bases line up with TRBD2. CDR1 and CDR2 (germline): MDHEN, SYDVKM. Trimming cost V 2 bases and J 1 base; bases outside gene matches: 7. The CDR3 consists of 16 residues. CDR3: CASSLGVAGGQETQYF. The CDR3 DNA reads as TGTGCCAGCAGTTTAGGGGTAGCGGGTGGCCAAGAGACCCAGTACTTC.

This clonotype occurred many times. V usage is TRBV28 and J usage is TRBJ1-5; TRBD1 is a possible D gene (6 bases). This CDR3 has 15 amino acids. V was trimmed by 5 bases and J by 3 bases, leaving 14 bases between them. Germline CDR1 and CDR2: MDHEN and SYDVKM. The CDR3 DNA is TGTGCCAGCAGTACACCGGGACACTTCAATCAGCCCCAGCATTTT. Its protein product is CASSTPGHFNQPQHF.

This clonotype was recorded many times. The rearrangement links TRBV24-1 to TRBJ2-3; tentative D call: TRBD2 (5 bases). The CDR3 contains 17 residues. The germline CDR1 and CDR2 sequences are KGHDR and SFDVKD. V was cut by 1 base and J by 1 base, with 14 bases left in between. The CDR3 here is CATSDLREGEGTDTQYF. Here the CDR3 DNA reads TGTGCCACCAGTGATTTAAGAGAGGGTGAGGGCACAGATACGCAGTATTTT.

This clonotype was seen only a few times. This rearrangement joins TRBV29-1 to TRBJ2-1; D not certain. The CDR3 spans 12 residues. The V end was cut by 7 bases, the J end by 7 bases, with 14 bases between. The V gene's germline CDR1 is SQVTM and CDR2 ANQGSEA. Here the CDR3 DNA reads TGCAGCGGGTACGGGTCTCGGAATGAGCAGTTCTTC. This codes for CSGYGSRNEQFF.

CDR3 nucleotides: TGTGCCAGCAGTGAATATGACTGGGTCTATGGCTACACCTTC. Its translation: CASSEYDWVYGYTF. The genes are TRBV25-1 and TRBJ1-2; no clear D. CDR1 is MGHDK, CDR2 SYGVNS, per germline. V dropped 0 bases and J dropped 4 bases, with 9 bases sitting between them. The CDR3 has 14 amino acids.

This clonotype was counted at least ten times. One end of the junction varies from germline; a read error may be responsible. CDR3 residues: CGAGGGGPYEQYF. CDR3 nucleotide sequence: TGCGGTGCAGGGGGTGGGGGGCCCTACGAGCAGTACTTC. The chain carries TRBV20-1 and TRBJ2-7, with a possible D match to TRBD1 (7 bases). Germline assignment: CDR1 DFQATT and CDR2 SNEGSKA (reference sequence). The CDR3 has 13 amino acids.

The rearrangement joins TRBV28 to TRBJ2-1; D assignment may be TRBD1 or TRBD2 (7 bases each). The CDR3 loop spans 18 amino acids. Germline V gene lookup returns CDR1 MDHEN and CDR2 SYDVKM. V shed 1 base and J shed 9 bases, with 25 bases lying between them. CDR3 sequence: CASSLSHAGGGRTGEQFF. The DNA of the CDR3 is TGTGCCAGCAGTTTATCCCACGCCGGCGGGGGCAGGACAGGTGAGCAGTTCTTC. The full variable domain, rest sourced from reference TRBV28 and TRBJ2-1, is DVKVTQSSRYLVKRTGEKVFLECVQDMDHENMFWYRQDPGLGLRLIYFSYDVKMKEKGDIPEGYSVSREKKERFSLILESASTNQTSMYLCASSLSHAGGGRTGEQFFGPGTRLTVL.

This clonotype was detected ten times or more. This chain uses TRBV6-1 with TRBJ1-2; the D is unclear. V lost 5 bases, J lost 0 bases, and 10 bases lay in between. The CDR3 has 14 residues. Per the germline V gene, CDR1 is MNHNS and CDR2 is SASEGT. The CDR3 region is CASSYKDSNYGYTF. CDR3 in DNA: TGTGCCAGCAGTTACAAGGATTCTAACTATGGCTACACCTTC.

This clonotype was seen many times. The chain couples TRBV10-3 to TRBJ1-1; 8 bases are a match to TRBD1. After removal of 3 bases from V and 0 bases from J, the junction contained 3 bases not matched to a gene. Germline lookup yields CDR1 ENHRY and CDR2 SYGVKD. The CDR3 is made up of 15 amino acids. The DNA for the CDR3 is TGTGCCATCAGTGATGGACAGGGTTTGAACACTGAAGCTTTCTTT. Translated: CAISDGQGLNTEAFF.